This entry lists 15 T cell receptor beta chains sequenced from one sample in a study of cytotoxic CD8 clonotypes in ibrutinib-treated CLL. The data were produced by immunoSEQ multiplex PCR, yet TCRdb's version contains in-frame clones alone and is incomplete. This sample carries some 25,000 clones, nearly 70% of them seen once, and the ten largest clones take just over 50%. The source material was PBMCs, sampled at disease progression, from a patient treated with ibrutinib. The receptors originated from a human donor with chronic lymphocytic leukemia.

J is TRBJ2-1 and V is TRBV5-6, with a weak D call TRBD2 (6 bases). Trimming left V 2 bases short and J 1 base short, with 10 bases between. CDR3 length equals 15 residues. Germline CDR1 is SGHDT and CDR2 is YYEEEE. The CDR3 is CASSLGTQSYNEQFF. CDR3 nucleotides: TGTGCCAGCAGCTTAGGGACTCAATCCTACAATGAGCAGTTCTTC. Full variable domain (remainder filled in from reference TRBV5-6 and TRBJ2-1): DAGVTQSPTHLIKTRGQQVTLRCSPKSGHDTVSWYQQALGQGPQFIFQYYEEEERQRGNFPDRFSGHQFPNYSSELNVNALLLGDSALYLCASSLGTQSYNEQFFGPGTRLTVL.

The chain combines TRBV7-9 with TRBJ1-4; D ambiguous. Germline CDR1 reads SEHNR; CDR2 reads FQNEAQ (reference sequence). V lost 5 bases and J lost 0, with 13 bases in between. This CDR3 has 16 amino acids. CDR3 sequence (DNA): TGTGCCAGCAGCACGACTCAGGTTTCAACTAATGAAAAACTGTTTTTT. It codes for CASSTTQVSTNEKLFF.

This chain connects TRBV6-5 to TRBJ1-2, with 7 bases fitting TRBD1. Germline CDR1 reads MNHEY; CDR2 reads SVGAGI. Trimming removed 5 bases from V and 3 bases from J; junction bases left unmatched: 6. The CDR3 contains 14 residues. In nucleotides, the CDR3 is TGTGCCAGCAGTCCTCGGGACAGCTACTATGGCTACACCTTC. This gives the protein CASSPRDSYYGYTF.

This clone was seen more than once but under ten times. The rearrangement uses TRBV28 and TRBJ1-3; D remains ambiguous. This CDR3 region has 10 residues. Germline V gene sequence: CDR1 MDHEN, CDR2 SYDVKM. The CDR3 sequence: CADSGNTIYF. The DNA of the CDR3 is TGTGCTGATTCTGGAAACACCATATATTTT.

This rearrangement joins TRBV27 to TRBJ1-2; D perhaps matches TRBD1 (6 bases). The CDR3 loop spans 12 amino acids. CDR1 is MNHEY and CDR2 is SMNVEV in the germline V gene (reference sequence). The V end was cut by 2 bases, the J end by 6 bases, with 7 bases between. This CDR3 is CASSLPGDGYTF. CDR3 nucleotide sequence: TGTGCCAGCAGTTTACCAGGGGATGGCTACACCTTC.

V is TRBV6-4 and J is TRBJ2-3; TRBD1 matches 10 bases. V shed 8 bases and J 2 bases; nucleotides not matched to a gene: 1. Germline V gene sequence: CDR1 MRHNA, CDR2 SNTAGT. The CDR3 loop spans 13 amino acids. CDR3 DNA: TGTGCCAGCGGGACAGGGGCCACAGATACGCAGTATTTT. This translates into CASGTGATDTQYF.

This rearrangement joins TRBV10-3 to TRBJ2-7; D unresolved. This CDR3 spans 12 amino acids. V was cut by 2 bases and J by 6 bases, with 8 bases left in between. Germline CDR1 ENHRY, CDR2 SYGVKD. Here the CDR3 DNA reads TGTGCCATCAGTGAGACGAGTTTCGAGCAGTACTTC. It codes for CAISETSFEQYF.

This clone appeared once. V gene TRBV29-1 combines with J gene TRBJ2-5, with TRBD1 identical over 9 bases. Germline lookup yields CDR1 SQVTM and CDR2 ANQGSEA. Trimming removed 5 bases from V and 5 bases from J; junction bases left unmatched: 6. There are 13 residues in the CDR3. CDR3 DNA: TGCAGCGTTTTACAGGGGGCCAGCGAGACCCAGTACTTC. This gives the protein CSVLQGASETQYF.

The gene calls are TRBV11-2 and TRBJ2-5; 15 nucleotides match TRBD2. J gave up 5 bases and V 4 bases, and 8 bases lay outside the gene matches. The CDR3 covers 17 residues. CDR1 is SGHAT and CDR2 is FQNNGV in the germline V gene. CDR3 loop: CASSSGLAGGLVETQYF. The DNA of the CDR3 is TGTGCCAGCAGCTCGGGACTAGCGGGGGGTCTGGTCGAGACCCAGTACTTC.

V and J are TRBV19 and TRBJ2-7; 10 nucleotides align to TRBD1. The CDR3 consists of 16 residues. Trimming removed 6 bases from V and 4 bases from J; junction bases left unmatched: 12. From germline, CDR1 is LNHDA and CDR2 SQIVND (reference sequence). DNA for the CDR3: TGTGCCAGTAGAAACGTGACCGGGACAGGGGCTTACGAGCAGTACTTC. Its protein is CASRNVTGTGAYEQYF.

The chain uses TRBV27 and TRBJ2-7, with D possibly called TRBD1 or TRBD2 (5 bases each). This CDR3 region has 14 residues. The germline V and J ends were trimmed by 3 bases and 1 base, with 10 bases remaining between them. CDR1 is MNHEY, CDR2 SMNVEV, per germline (reference sequence). The CDR3 bases are TGTGCCAGCAGTTTCTCGGGGCCTTCCTACGAGCAGTACTTC. Translated, it gives CASSFSGPSYEQYF.

The chain joins TRBV2 to TRBJ2-7, with TRBD1 as a possible D gene (5 bases). The germline V and J ends were trimmed by 11 bases and 7 bases, with 21 bases remaining between them. The CDR3 loop spans 13 amino acids. Per the germline V gene, CDR1 is SNHLY and CDR2 is FYNNEI. CDR3 in amino acids: CAVTGTGTEEQYF. The DNA of the CDR3 is TGTGCCGTTACGGGCACAGGCACGGAGGAGCAGTACTTC.

This chain's CDR3 is CASSVGGPNTEAFF. The DNA for the CDR3 is TGTGCCAGCAGCGTAGGGGGTCCGAACACTGAAGCTTTCTTT. The chain employs TRBV9 and TRBJ1-1; D gene unclear. The CDR3 is 14 amino acids. V was shortened by 0 bases and J by 1 base, with 7 bases between the two germline ends. Germline V CDR1 and CDR2: SGDLS, YYNGEE.

The V gene is TRBV19, the J gene TRBJ2-4, with TRBD1 matching 7 bases. The germline CDR1 and CDR2 sequences are LNHDA and SQIVND (reference sequence). This CDR3 spans 13 amino acids. Trimming cost V 2 bases and J 12 bases; bases outside gene matches: 7. DNA of the CDR3: TGTGCCAGTAGTATAACCCTTGGACAGGATCAGTACTTC. It specifies CASSITLGQDQYF.

A remark on this clone: A read error may produce the germline difference seen at one junction end. The gene calls are TRBV4-1 and TRBJ2-5, with unresolved D. The CDR3 extends over 14 amino acids. Germline V lookup: CDR1 MGHRA, CDR2 YSYEKL. The CDR3 DNA is TGCGCCAGCAGTCAAGTCCGGCCTCCCGAGACCCAGTACTTC. Its protein product is CASSQVRPPETQYF.